This T cell receptor (beta chain) was sequenced for a study of sequential checkpoint blockade in melanoma. Stated treatment: randomized to nivolumab then ipilimumab (arm A) or the reverse (arm B). V shed 0 bases and J 5 bases; nucleotides not matched to a gene: 7. The CDR3 has 19 residues. Per germline, CDR1 MNHNS and CDR2 SASEGT. Method: immunoSEQ multiplex PCR; TCRdb's copy keeps in-frame clones and lacks some. The table shows some 6,000 clones, with roughly three fifths occurring only once. The TCR sequence derives from a human donor with melanoma. The starting material was CD8+ T cells sorted from blood (inferred from file names), obtained from a patient given nivolumab and ipilimumab in sequence. The genes are TRBV6-1 and TRBJ2-1, with 16 bases fitting TRBD2. The CDR3 DNA is TGTGCCAGCAGTGAAGCGGGACTAGCGGGGGGGCCCTTCGACAATGAGCAGTTCTTC. This sequence encodes CASSEAGLAGGPFDNEQFF.